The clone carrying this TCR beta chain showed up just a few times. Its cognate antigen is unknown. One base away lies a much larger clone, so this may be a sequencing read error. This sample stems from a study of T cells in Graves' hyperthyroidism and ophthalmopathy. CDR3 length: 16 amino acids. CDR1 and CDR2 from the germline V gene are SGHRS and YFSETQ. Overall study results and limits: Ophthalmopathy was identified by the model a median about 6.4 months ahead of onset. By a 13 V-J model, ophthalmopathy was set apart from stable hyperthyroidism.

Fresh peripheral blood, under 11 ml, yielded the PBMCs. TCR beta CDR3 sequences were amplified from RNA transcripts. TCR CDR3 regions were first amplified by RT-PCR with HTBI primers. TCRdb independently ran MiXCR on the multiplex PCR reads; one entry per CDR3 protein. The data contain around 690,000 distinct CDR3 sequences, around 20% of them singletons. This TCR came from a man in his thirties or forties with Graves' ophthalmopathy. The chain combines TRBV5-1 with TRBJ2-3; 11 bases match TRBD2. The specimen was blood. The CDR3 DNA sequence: TGCGCCAGCAGCATAAGGGGACTAGCGGACACAGTTACGCAGTATTTT. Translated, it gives CASSIRGLADTVTQYF. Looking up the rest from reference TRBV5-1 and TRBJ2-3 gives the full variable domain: KAGVTQTPRYLIKTRGQQVTLSCSPISGHRSVSWYQQTPGQGLQFLFEYFSETQRNKGNFPGRFSGRQFSNSRSEMNVSTLELGDSALYLCASSIRGLADTVTQYFGPGTRLTVL.